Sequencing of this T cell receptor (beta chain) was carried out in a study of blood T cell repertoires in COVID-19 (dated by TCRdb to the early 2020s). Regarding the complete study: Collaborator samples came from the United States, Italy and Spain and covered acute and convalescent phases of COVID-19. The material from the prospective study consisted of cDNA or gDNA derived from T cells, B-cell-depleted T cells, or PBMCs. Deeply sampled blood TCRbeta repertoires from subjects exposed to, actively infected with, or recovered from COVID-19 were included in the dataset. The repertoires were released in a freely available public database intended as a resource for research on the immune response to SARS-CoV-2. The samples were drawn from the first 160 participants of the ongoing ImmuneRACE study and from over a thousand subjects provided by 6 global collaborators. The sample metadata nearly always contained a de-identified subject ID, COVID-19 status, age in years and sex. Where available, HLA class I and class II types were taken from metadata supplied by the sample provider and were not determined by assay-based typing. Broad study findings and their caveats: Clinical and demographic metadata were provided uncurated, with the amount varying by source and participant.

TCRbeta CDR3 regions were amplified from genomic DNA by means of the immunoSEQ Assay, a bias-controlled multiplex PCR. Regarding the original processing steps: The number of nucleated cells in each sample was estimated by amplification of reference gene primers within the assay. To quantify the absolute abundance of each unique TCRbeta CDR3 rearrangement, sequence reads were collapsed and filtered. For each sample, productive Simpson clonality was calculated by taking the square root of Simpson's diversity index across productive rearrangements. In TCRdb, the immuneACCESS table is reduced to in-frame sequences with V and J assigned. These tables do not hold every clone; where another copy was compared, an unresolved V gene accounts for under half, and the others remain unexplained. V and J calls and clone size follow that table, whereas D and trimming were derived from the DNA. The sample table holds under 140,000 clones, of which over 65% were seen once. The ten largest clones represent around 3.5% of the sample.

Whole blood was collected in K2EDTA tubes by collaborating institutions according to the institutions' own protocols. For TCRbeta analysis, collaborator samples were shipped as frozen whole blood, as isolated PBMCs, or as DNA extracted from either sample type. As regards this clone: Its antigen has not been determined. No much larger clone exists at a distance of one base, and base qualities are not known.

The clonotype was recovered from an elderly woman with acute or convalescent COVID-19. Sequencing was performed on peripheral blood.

For the CDR3, the sequence is CASSSRIMDEQFF. In nucleotide form, the sequence is TGTGCCAGTAGTAGCAGGATAATGGATGAGCAGTTCTTC. The chain employs TRBV19 and TRBJ2-1; there is no confident call for the D gene. Between the V and J ends, shortened by 4 bases and 8 bases respectively, the junction contains 12 bases. The cysteine opens and the phenylalanine closes a CDR3 of 13 amino acids. Of all the DNA, just the CDR3 is kept, 39 bases in frame from base 1. From the germline V gene (reference sequence), CDR1 is LNHDA and CDR2 is SQIVND. Supplemented by the reference TRBV19 and TRBJ2-1 proteins around the CDR3, the complete variable domain is DGGITQSPKYLFRKEGQNVTLSCEQNLNHDAMYWYRQDPGQGLRLIYYSQIVNDFQKGDIAEGYSVSREKKESFPLTVTSAQKNPTAFYLCASSSRIMDEQFFGPGTRLTVL.